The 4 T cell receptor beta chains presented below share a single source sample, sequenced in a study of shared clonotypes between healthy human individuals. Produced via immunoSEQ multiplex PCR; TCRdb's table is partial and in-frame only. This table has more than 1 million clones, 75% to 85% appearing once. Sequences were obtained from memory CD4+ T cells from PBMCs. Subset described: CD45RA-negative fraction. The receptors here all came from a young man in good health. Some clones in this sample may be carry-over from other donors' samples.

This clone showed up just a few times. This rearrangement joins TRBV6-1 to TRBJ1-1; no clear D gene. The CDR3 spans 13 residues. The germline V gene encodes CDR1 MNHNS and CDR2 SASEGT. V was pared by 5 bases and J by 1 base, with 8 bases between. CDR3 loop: CASSLAQNTEAFF. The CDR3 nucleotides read TGTGCCAGCAGTTTAGCCCAGAACACTGAAGCTTTCTTT.

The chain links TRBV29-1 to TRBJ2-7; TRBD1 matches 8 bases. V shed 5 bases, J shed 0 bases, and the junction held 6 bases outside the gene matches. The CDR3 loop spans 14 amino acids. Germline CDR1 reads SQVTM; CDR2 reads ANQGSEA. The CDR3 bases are TGCAGCGTTAGAGGACAGGGTATCTCCTACGAGCAGTACTTC. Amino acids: CSVRGQGISYEQYF.

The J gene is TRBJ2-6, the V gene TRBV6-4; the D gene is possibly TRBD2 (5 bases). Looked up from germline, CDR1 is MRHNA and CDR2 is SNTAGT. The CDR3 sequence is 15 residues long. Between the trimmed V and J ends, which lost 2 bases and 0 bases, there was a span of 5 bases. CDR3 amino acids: CASSDSGSGANVLTF. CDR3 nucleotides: TGTGCCAGCAGTGACAGCGGCTCTGGGGCCAACGTCCTGACTTTC.

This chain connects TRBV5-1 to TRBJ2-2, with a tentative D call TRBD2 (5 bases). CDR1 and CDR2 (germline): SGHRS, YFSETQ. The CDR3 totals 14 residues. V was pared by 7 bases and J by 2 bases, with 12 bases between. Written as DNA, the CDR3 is TGCGCCAGCGCTTCTAGCACTAACACCGGGGAGCTGTTTTTT. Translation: CASASSTNTGELFF.